These 3 T cell receptor beta chains share one sample of origin, sequenced in a study of CD4 T cells in relation to SARS-CoV-2 and coronaviruses. TCRdb's table, derived via immunoSEQ multiplex PCR, lists solely in-frame clones and lacks some. The sample has approximately 43,000 clones, approximately 84% seen once. No cognate antigen is known for these TCRs. The material sequenced was naive CD4+ T cells from PBMCs, cultured in vitro. Stated subset: naive CD4+ T cells isolated by negative enrichment. These receptors originate from an adult with COVID-19.

In this sample, this clone turned up a few times. The chain employs TRBV5-3 and TRBJ2-2; no clear D gene. TRBV5-3 is classed as an ORF, of uncertain function. V lost 8 bases and J lost 0, with 11 bases in between. This CDR3 has 14 amino acids. The CDR3 here is CASLTPTNTGELFF. CDR3 coding DNA: TGTGCCAGCTTGACACCCACGAACACCGGGGAGCTGTTTTTT.

The V gene is TRBV28, the J gene TRBJ2-3, with D possibly TRBD2 on 5 matching bases. Germline V CDR1 and CDR2: MDHEN, SYDVKM. The V end lost 11 bases, the J end lost 2 bases, and 11 bases lay between the germline ends. The CDR3 sequence is 12 residues long. As DNA, the CDR3 is TGTGCCTCTGGGAGAAACACAGATACGCAGTATTTT. Its protein is CASGRNTDTQYF.

The chain carries TRBV28 and TRBJ2-5; 9 nucleotides match TRBD2. V was pared by 6 bases and J by 3 bases, with 11 bases of the junction left unmatched. The CDR3 sequence is 16 residues long. Germline CDR1 is MDHEN and CDR2 is SYDVKM. The CDR3 spells CASRGETGLAEETQYF. The CDR3 bases are TGTGCCAGCAGGGGTGAGACGGGACTAGCTGAAGAGACCCAGTACTTC.